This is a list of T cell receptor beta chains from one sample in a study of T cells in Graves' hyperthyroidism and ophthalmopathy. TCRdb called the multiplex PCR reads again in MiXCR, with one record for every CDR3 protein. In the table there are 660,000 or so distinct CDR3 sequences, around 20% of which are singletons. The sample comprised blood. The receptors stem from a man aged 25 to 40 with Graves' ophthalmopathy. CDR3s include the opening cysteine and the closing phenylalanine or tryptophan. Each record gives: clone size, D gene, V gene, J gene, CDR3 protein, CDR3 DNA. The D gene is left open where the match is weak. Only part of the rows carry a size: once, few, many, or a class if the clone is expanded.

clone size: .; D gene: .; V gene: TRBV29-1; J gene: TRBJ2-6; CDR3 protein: CSAYRAGANVLTF; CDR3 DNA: TGCAGCGCCTACAGGGCTGGGGCCAACGTCCTGACTTTC
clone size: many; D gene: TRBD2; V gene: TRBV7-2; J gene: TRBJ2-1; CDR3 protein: CASSLGGREPLNEQFF; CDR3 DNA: TGTGCCAGCAGCTTAGGAGGGCGGGAGCCTCTCAATGAGCAGTTCTTC
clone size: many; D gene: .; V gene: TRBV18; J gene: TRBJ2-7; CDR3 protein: CASSPLGGADEQYF; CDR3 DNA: TGTGCCAGCTCACCACTGGGGGGAGCGGACGAGCAGTACTTC
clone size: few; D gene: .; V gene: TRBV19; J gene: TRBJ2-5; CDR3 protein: CASSTDRETQYF; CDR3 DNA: TGTGCCAGTAGTACCGATCGAGAGACCCAGTACTTC
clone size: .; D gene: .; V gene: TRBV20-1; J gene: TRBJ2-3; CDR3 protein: CSARELDPDTQYF; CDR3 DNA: TGCAGTGCTAGAGAACTAGACCCAGATACGCAGTATTTT
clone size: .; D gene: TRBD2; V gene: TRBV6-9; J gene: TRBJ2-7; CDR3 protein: CASVPSGSGEQYF; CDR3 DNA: TGTGCCAGCGTTCCTAGCGGGAGTGGCGAGCAGTACTTC
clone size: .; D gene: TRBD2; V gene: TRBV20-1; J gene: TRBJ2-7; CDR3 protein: CSARGPSGPRLVYEQYF; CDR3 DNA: TGCAGTGCTAGGGGCCCTAGCGGCCCTCGTCTCGTCTACGAGCAGTACTTC
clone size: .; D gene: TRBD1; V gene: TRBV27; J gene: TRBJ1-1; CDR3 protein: CASSSRGTAVEAFF; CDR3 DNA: TGTGCCAGCAGTTCTCGTGGGACAGCAGTTGAAGCTTTCTTT
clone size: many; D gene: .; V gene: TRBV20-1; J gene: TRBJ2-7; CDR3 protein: CSARALAASSYEQYF; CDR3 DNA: TGCAGTGCTAGAGCCCTGGCGGCGAGCTCCTACGAGCAGTACTTC
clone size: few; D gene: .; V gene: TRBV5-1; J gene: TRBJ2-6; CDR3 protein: CASTRTAGANVLTF; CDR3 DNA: TGCGCCAGCACCCGGACAGCCGGGGCCAACGTCCTGACTTTC
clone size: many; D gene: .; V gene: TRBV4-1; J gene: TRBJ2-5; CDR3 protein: CASSQQIQETQYF; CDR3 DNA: TGCGCCAGCAGCCAACAGATCCAAGAGACCCAGTACTTC
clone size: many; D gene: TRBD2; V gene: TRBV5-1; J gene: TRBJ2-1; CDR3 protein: CASSLAITSGRGNEQFF; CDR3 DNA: TGCGCCAGCAGCTTGGCGATTACTAGCGGACGGGGGAATGAGCAGTTCTTC
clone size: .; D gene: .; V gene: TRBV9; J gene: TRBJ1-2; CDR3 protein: CASSVAQDTRDGSDYGYTF; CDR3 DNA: TGTGCCAGCAGCGTAGCCCAGGACACAAGGGACGGATCCGACTATGGCTACACCTTC
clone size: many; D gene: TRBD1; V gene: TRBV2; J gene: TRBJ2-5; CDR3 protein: CASSEGSGQTYQETQYF; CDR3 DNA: TGTGCCAGCAGTGAAGGGTCGGGACAGACGTACCAAGAGACCCAGTACTTC
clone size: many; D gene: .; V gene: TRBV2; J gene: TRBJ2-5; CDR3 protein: CASADSGQETQYF; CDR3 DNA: TGTGCCAGCGCCGACAGCGGGCAAGAGACCCAGTACTTC
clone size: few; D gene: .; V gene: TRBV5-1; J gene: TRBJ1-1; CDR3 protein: CASRFGPNMNTEAFF; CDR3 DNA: TGCGCCAGCCGATTTGGCCCCAATATGAACACTGAAGCTTTCTTT
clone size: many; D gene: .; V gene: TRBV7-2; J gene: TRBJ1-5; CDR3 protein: CASRLGGTNSNQPQHF; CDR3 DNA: TGTGCCAGCAGGTTAGGGGGGACCAATAGCAATCAGCCCCAGCATTTT
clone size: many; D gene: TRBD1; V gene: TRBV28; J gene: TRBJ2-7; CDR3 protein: CASRGNRGEQYF; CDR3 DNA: TGTGCCAGCAGGGGGAACAGGGGAGAGCAGTACTTC
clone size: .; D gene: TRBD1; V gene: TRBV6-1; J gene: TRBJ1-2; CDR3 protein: CASGLLGGAAGYTF; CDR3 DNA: TGTGCCAGCGGGTTACTAGGGGGCGCGGCGGGCTACACCTTC
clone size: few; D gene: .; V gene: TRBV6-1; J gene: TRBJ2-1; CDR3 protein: CASSEKGTGYNEQFF; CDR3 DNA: TGTGCCAGCAGTGAAAAGGGGACGGGTTACAATGAGCAGTTCTTC
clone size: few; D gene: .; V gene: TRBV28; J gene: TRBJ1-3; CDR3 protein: CAGSSLTPAAGNTIYF; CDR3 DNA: TGTGCCGGCAGTTCTTTGACACCGGCGGCTGGAAACACCATATATTTT
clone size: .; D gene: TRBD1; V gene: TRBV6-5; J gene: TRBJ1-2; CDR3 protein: CASSYGDREDGYTF; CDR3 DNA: TGTGCCAGCAGTTACGGGGACAGGGAGGATGGCTACACCTTC
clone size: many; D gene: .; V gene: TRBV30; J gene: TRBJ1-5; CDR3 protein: CAWSRGSSNQPQHF; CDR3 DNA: TGTGCCTGGAGTCGGGGATCTAGCAATCAGCCCCAGCATTTT
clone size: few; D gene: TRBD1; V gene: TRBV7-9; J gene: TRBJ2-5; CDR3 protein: CASSLARQGGSPWYF; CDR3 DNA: TGTGCCAGCAGCTTAGCGCGACAGGGGGGCTCACCCTGGTACTTC
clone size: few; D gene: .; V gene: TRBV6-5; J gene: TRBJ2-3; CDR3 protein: CASSYGRIRDTQYF; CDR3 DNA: TGTGCCAGCAGTTACGGGCGGATTCGGGATACGCAGTATTTT
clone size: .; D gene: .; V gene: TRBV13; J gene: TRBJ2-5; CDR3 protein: CASSLRAVDFQETQYF; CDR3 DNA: TGTGCCAGCAGCTTAAGGGCAGTCGATTTCCAAGAGACCCAGTACTTC
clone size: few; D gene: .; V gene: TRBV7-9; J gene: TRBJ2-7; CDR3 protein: CASSSATAGNEQYF; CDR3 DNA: TGTGCCAGCAGCTCCGCCACTGCGGGCAACGAGCAGTACTTC
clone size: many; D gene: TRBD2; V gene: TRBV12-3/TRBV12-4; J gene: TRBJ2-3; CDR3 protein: CASRGGARVGTDTQYF; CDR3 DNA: TGTGCCAGCAGGGGAGGGGCCCGAGTCGGCACAGATACGCAGTATTTT
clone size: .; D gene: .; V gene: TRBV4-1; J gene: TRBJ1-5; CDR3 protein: CASSQRTSGQPQHF; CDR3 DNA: TGCGCCAGCAGCCAAAGGACCTCAGGTCAGCCCCAGCATTTT